The rows below give T cell receptor beta chains drawn from one sample of a study of blood T cell repertoires in COVID-19. This table comes from immunoSEQ multiplex PCR, and its TCRdb copy is limited to in-frame clones, with some not included. This sample has roughly 61,000 clones, with about 91% found just once. Input material: peripheral blood. The source is a man aged 60 to 75 with acute or convalescent COVID-19. The CDR3 runs from the conserved cysteine through the conserved F or W. The D gene is left open where the match is weak. A clone size is listed for some rows: how often the clone was seen (once, few, many), or a class if it is expanded.

v_call: TRBV9
j_call: TRBJ2-5
d_call: -
clone_size: -
cdr3_nt: TGTGCCAGCAGCGTGGAGGGAGGAGGAGAGACCCAGTACTTC
cdr3_aa: CASSVEGGGETQYF

v_call: TRBV4-3
j_call: TRBJ2-2
d_call: -
clone_size: -
cdr3_nt: TGCGCCAGCAGCCGCCGCCAGGCCACCGGGGAGCTGTTTTTT
cdr3_aa: CASSRRQATGELFF

v_call: TRBV6-6
j_call: TRBJ2-7
d_call: -
clone_size: -
cdr3_nt: TGTGCCAGCAGCCCCACGACTCAGCAGTACTTC
cdr3_aa: CASSPTTQQYF

v_call: TRBV27
j_call: TRBJ1-2
d_call: -
clone_size: -
cdr3_nt: TGTGCCAGCAGAGGCAGGGTGGACTATGGCTACACCTTC
cdr3_aa: CASRGRVDYGYTF

v_call: TRBV7-3
j_call: TRBJ2-5
d_call: -
clone_size: -
cdr3_nt: TGTGCCAGCAGCTTACAGGGGAAAGAGACCCAGTACTTC
cdr3_aa: CASSLQGKETQYF

v_call: TRBV5-4
j_call: TRBJ1-2
d_call: TRBD1
clone_size: -
cdr3_nt: TGTGCCAGCAGCCGGAACAAACAGGGGGACTATGGCTACACCTTC
cdr3_aa: CASSRNKQGDYGYTF

v_call: TRBV30
j_call: TRBJ1-2
d_call: -
clone_size: -
cdr3_nt: TGTGCCTGGAGACCCATATCAGGGAAGGCTGCCTATGGCTACACCTTC
cdr3_aa: CAWRPISGKAAYGYTF

v_call: TRBV13
j_call: TRBJ1-4
d_call: -
clone_size: -
cdr3_nt: TGTGCCAGCAGCTCCTCTCCAACTAATGAAAAACTGTTTTTT
cdr3_aa: CASSSSPTNEKLFF

v_call: TRBV18
j_call: TRBJ1-1
d_call: TRBD1
clone_size: -
cdr3_nt: TGTGCCAGCTCACCCTTCGGGACAGGGAACACTGAAGCTTTCTTT
cdr3_aa: CASSPFGTGNTEAFF

v_call: TRBV6-4
j_call: TRBJ1-2
d_call: TRBD1
clone_size: -
cdr3_nt: TGTGCCAGCAGTCCTACAGGGGTGGATGGCTACACCTTC
cdr3_aa: CASSPTGVDGYTF

v_call: TRBV19
j_call: TRBJ2-2
d_call: -
clone_size: -
cdr3_nt: TGTGCCAGTAGTATGAGGCTAGGGGGCGGGGAGCTGTTTTTT
cdr3_aa: CASSMRLGGGELFF

v_call: TRBV27
j_call: TRBJ2-7
d_call: TRBD1
clone_size: -
cdr3_nt: TGTGCCAGCAGAGTGACGGGACAGGGGGCAAGGGAGCAGTACTTC
cdr3_aa: CASRVTGQGAREQYF

v_call: TRBV21-1
j_call: TRBJ2-7
d_call: -
clone_size: -
cdr3_nt: TGTGCCAGCAGCAAAGATAGGACTTACGAGCAGTACTTC
cdr3_aa: CASSKDRTYEQYF

v_call: TRBV3-1/TRBV3-2
j_call: TRBJ1-2
d_call: TRBD1
clone_size: -
cdr3_nt: TGTGCCAGCAGCCAGACGACAGGGGCGAATGGCTACACCTTC
cdr3_aa: CASSQTTGANGYTF

v_call: TRBV19
j_call: TRBJ1-1
d_call: TRBD1
clone_size: -
cdr3_nt: TGTGCCAGTAGTCTGGACAGGGGCAACACTGAAGCTTTCTTT
cdr3_aa: CASSLDRGNTEAFF

v_call: TRBV11-3
j_call: TRBJ1-2
d_call: TRBD1
clone_size: -
cdr3_nt: TGTGCCAGCAGCCCCCGGACAGGGGTCATTTCTAACTATGGCTACACCTTC
cdr3_aa: CASSPRTGVISNYGYTF

v_call: TRBV7-2
j_call: TRBJ2-7
d_call: TRBD2
clone_size: once
cdr3_nt: TGTGCCAGCAGCTTACTAGCGGGAGACGACGAGCAGTACTTC
cdr3_aa: CASSLLAGDDEQYF

v_call: TRBV28
j_call: TRBJ2-7
d_call: TRBD2
clone_size: once
cdr3_nt: TGTGCCAGCAGGCGGGGGGACCATGGGTCCTACGAGCAGTACTTC
cdr3_aa: CASRRGDHGSYEQYF

v_call: TRBV9
j_call: TRBJ2-2
d_call: TRBD2
clone_size: -
cdr3_nt: TGTGCCAGCAGGGGGACTAGCGGGAGGTCGAACACCGGGGAGCTGTTTTTT
cdr3_aa: CASRGTSGRSNTGELFF

v_call: TRBV5-4
j_call: TRBJ1-4
d_call: -
clone_size: -
cdr3_nt: TGTGCCAGCAGCTTGGAGGTTGGGAGCGAAAAACTGTTTTTT
cdr3_aa: CASSLEVGSEKLFF

v_call: TRBV2
j_call: TRBJ1-5
d_call: -
clone_size: -
cdr3_nt: TGTGCCAGCAGTGACTTGGAGAATCAGCCCCAGCATTTT
cdr3_aa: CASSDLENQPQHF

v_call: TRBV4-3
j_call: TRBJ1-1
d_call: -
clone_size: -
cdr3_nt: TGCGCCAGCAGCCAAGCAGGGGCCCGGAACACTGAAGCTTTCTTT
cdr3_aa: CASSQAGARNTEAFF

v_call: TRBV6-6
j_call: TRBJ2-1
d_call: -
clone_size: -
cdr3_nt: TGTGCCAGCAGCGCGAGGACATCATACAATGAGCAGTTCTTC
cdr3_aa: CASSARTSYNEQFF

v_call: TRBV7-2
j_call: TRBJ2-1
d_call: TRBD2
clone_size: -
cdr3_nt: TGTGCCAGCAGCTTAGCGCCTAGCGGGAGGTTTGGCGATGAGCAGTTCTTC
cdr3_aa: CASSLAPSGRFGDEQFF

v_call: TRBV2
j_call: TRBJ2-7
d_call: -
clone_size: once
cdr3_nt: TGTGCCAGCAGGCGGGGGCAGGGTTCCTACGAGCAGTACTTC
cdr3_aa: CASRRGQGSYEQYF

v_call: TRBV24-1
j_call: TRBJ2-2
d_call: -
clone_size: -
cdr3_nt: TGTGCCACCAGTGCCGGACTTGCAGGTGCCGGGGAGCTGTTTTTT
cdr3_aa: CATSAGLAGAGELFF

v_call: TRBV7-8
j_call: TRBJ1-3
d_call: -
clone_size: -
cdr3_nt: TGTGCCAGCAGCTTAGGGCGGACTGGAAACACCATATATTTT
cdr3_aa: CASSLGRTGNTIYF

v_call: TRBV6-6
j_call: TRBJ2-7
d_call: TRBD1
clone_size: -
cdr3_nt: TGTGCCAGCAGTCAACCGGGACAGGGGGCCGACGAGCAGTACTTC
cdr3_aa: CASSQPGQGADEQYF

v_call: TRBV3-1/TRBV3-2
j_call: TRBJ2-2
d_call: -
clone_size: -
cdr3_nt: TGTGCCAGCAGCCAAGATCTCAACACCGGGGAGCTGTTTTTT
cdr3_aa: CASSQDLNTGELFF

v_call: TRBV6-6
j_call: TRBJ2-7
d_call: -
clone_size: -
cdr3_nt: TGTGCCAGCAGTTACGAACTACCTAACTACGAGCAGTACTTC
cdr3_aa: CASSYELPNYEQYF

v_call: TRBV27
j_call: TRBJ1-5
d_call: -
clone_size: few
cdr3_nt: TGTGCCAGCAGTTCCGTAGGAGGGCTTAGGGATCAGCCCCAGCATTTT
cdr3_aa: CASSSVGGLRDQPQHF

v_call: TRBV6-2/TRBV6-3
j_call: TRBJ2-1
d_call: TRBD2
clone_size: few
cdr3_nt: TGTGCCAGCAGCCTAGCGGGACAAAGGAACAATGAGCAGTTCTTC
cdr3_aa: CASSLAGQRNNEQFF

v_call: TRBV7-9
j_call: TRBJ1-3
d_call: -
clone_size: -
cdr3_nt: TGTGCCAGCAGCCCTCCGGGACACCGCTCTGGAAACACCATATATTTT
cdr3_aa: CASSPPGHRSGNTIYF

v_call: TRBV7-2
j_call: TRBJ1-5
d_call: -
clone_size: -
cdr3_nt: TGTGCCAGCAGCTCCGGGACTCTGAGCAATCAGCCCCAGCATTTT
cdr3_aa: CASSSGTLSNQPQHF

v_call: TRBV6-4
j_call: TRBJ2-1
d_call: -
clone_size: -
cdr3_nt: TGTGCCAGCAGTGACGACTACTACAATGAGCAGTTCTTC
cdr3_aa: CASSDDYYNEQFF

v_call: TRBV20-1
j_call: TRBJ1-1
d_call: -
clone_size: -
cdr3_nt: TGCAGTGCTAGTGGAGGGCGGGGGAACACTGAAGCTTTCTTT
cdr3_aa: CSASGGRGNTEAFF

v_call: TRBV19
j_call: TRBJ1-5
d_call: -
clone_size: few
cdr3_nt: TGTGCCAGCACCCTACTTCGGGGGGCGGATCAGCCCCAGCATTTT
cdr3_aa: CASTLLRGADQPQHF

v_call: TRBV2
j_call: TRBJ1-4
d_call: -
clone_size: -
cdr3_nt: TGTGCCAGCCAACCCCCGGAGGGGAGAGGGCGCGAAAAACTGTTTTTT
cdr3_aa: CASQPPEGRGREKLFF

v_call: TRBV25-1
j_call: TRBJ2-4
d_call: TRBD2
clone_size: -
cdr3_nt: TGTGCCAGCCAACCAAGCCTGGGACTATCCAACATTCAGTACTTC
cdr3_aa: CASQPSLGLSNIQYF

v_call: TRBV7-8
j_call: TRBJ1-2
d_call: -
clone_size: -
cdr3_nt: TGTGCCAGCAGCCAACAACAGGGCTTGAGAGGCTACACCTTC
cdr3_aa: CASSQQQGLRGYTF

v_call: TRBV5-5
j_call: TRBJ2-5
d_call: TRBD2
clone_size: once
cdr3_nt: TGTGCCAGCAGCTTGGGTCACGGACTAGCAGGAGAGACCCAGTACTTC
cdr3_aa: CASSLGHGLAGETQYF